These T cell receptor beta chains were read from a single sample in a study of T cells in Graves' hyperthyroidism and ophthalmopathy. TCRdb passed the multiplex PCR reads through MiXCR, listing each CDR3 protein once. The table shows around 600,000 distinct CDR3 sequences, with approximately 15% occurring only once. The sample consisted of blood. These receptor sequences come from a woman younger than 35 with Graves' ophthalmopathy. CDR3s include the opening cysteine and the closing phenylalanine or tryptophan. Fields, in order: D gene, V gene, clone size, J gene, CDR3 DNA, CDR3 protein. A D gene is named only where the DNA matches it firmly. Rows give clone size only sometimes, using once, few, many, or a class for an expanded clone.

D gene: TRBD1
V gene: TRBV7-9
clone size: NA
J gene: TRBJ2-7
CDR3 DNA: TGTGCCAGCAGCTCCCCCCGGGACAGGGACGAGCAGTACTTC
CDR3 protein: CASSSPRDRDEQYF

D gene: TRBD1
V gene: TRBV20-1
clone size: many
J gene: TRBJ2-3
CDR3 DNA: TGCAGTGCTGACCTACAACTGAGGACAGGGAGGACAGATACGCAGTATTTT
CDR3 protein: CSADLQLRTGRTDTQYF

D gene: NA
V gene: TRBV12-3/TRBV12-4
clone size: many
J gene: TRBJ2-1
CDR3 DNA: TGTGCCAGCAGTTTAGAGGCAGATCTATTGCAGTTCTTC
CDR3 protein: CASSLEADLLQFF

D gene: NA
V gene: TRBV20-1
clone size: few
J gene: TRBJ2-2
CDR3 DNA: TGCAGTGCTAGAATACAGGAGTACACCGGGGAGCTGTTTTTT
CDR3 protein: CSARIQEYTGELFF

D gene: TRBD2
V gene: TRBV30
clone size: few
J gene: TRBJ2-3
CDR3 DNA: TGTGCCTGGAGTGTATTACGGGTAGCGGGAGGGGGGGGAACTTTTCAGTATTTT
CDR3 protein: CAWSVLRVAGGGGTFQYF

D gene: TRBD1
V gene: TRBV7-9
clone size: few
J gene: TRBJ2-1
CDR3 DNA: TGTGCCAGCAGCCACCGGGACAGGGATCCTAGGAGCTCCTACAATGAGCAGTTCTTC
CDR3 protein: CASSHRDRDPRSSYNEQFF

D gene: TRBD1
V gene: TRBV18
clone size: many
J gene: TRBJ1-1
CDR3 DNA: TGTGCCAGCTCACCTGGACAGGGGGTAGGCGCTGAAGCTTTCTTT
CDR3 protein: CASSPGQGVGAEAFF

D gene: NA
V gene: TRBV28
clone size: many
J gene: TRBJ2-1
CDR3 DNA: TGTGCCAGCAGTTTCTCGGCAGGCCCTCTCTACAATGAGCAGTTCTTC
CDR3 protein: CASSFSAGPLYNEQFF

D gene: TRBD1
V gene: TRBV7-9
clone size: NA
J gene: TRBJ1-2
CDR3 DNA: TGTGCCAGCAGCTCGGGGACAGTCCAACTCAGGAGGGGCTACACCTTC
CDR3 protein: CASSSGTVQLRRGYTF

D gene: TRBD1
V gene: TRBV15
clone size: many
J gene: TRBJ1-2
CDR3 DNA: TGTGCCACCAGCAGCCTTGGGGGACAGTACCCCTCCTATGGCTACACCTTC
CDR3 protein: CATSSLGGQYPSYGYTF

D gene: TRBD1
V gene: TRBV6-1
clone size: few
J gene: TRBJ2-2
CDR3 DNA: TGTGCCAGCAGGGGTCAGACAGGGGAGGGGGAGCTGTTTTTT
CDR3 protein: CASRGQTGEGELFF

D gene: NA
V gene: TRBV20-1
clone size: many
J gene: TRBJ1-1
CDR3 DNA: TGCAGTGCCCTAGACGTTGGGGGCAGACTGAACACTGAAGCTTTCTTT
CDR3 protein: CSALDVGGRLNTEAFF

D gene: NA
V gene: TRBV30
clone size: many
J gene: TRBJ1-1
CDR3 DNA: TGTGCCTGGAGTTCGGCCTATAACACTGAAGCTTTCTTT
CDR3 protein: CAWSSAYNTEAFF

D gene: TRBD1
V gene: TRBV7-9
clone size: few
J gene: TRBJ1-2
CDR3 DNA: TGTGCCAGCAGCTTATGGTCACAGGGGGCGTACTATGGCTACACCTTC
CDR3 protein: CASSLWSQGAYYGYTF

D gene: TRBD1
V gene: TRBV7-2
clone size: many
J gene: TRBJ1-2
CDR3 DNA: TGTGCCAGCAGCACTGCACAGGGGAACTATGGCTACACCTTC
CDR3 protein: CASSTAQGNYGYTF

D gene: NA
V gene: TRBV7-9
clone size: many
J gene: TRBJ2-3
CDR3 DNA: TGTGCCAGCAGCAACCCTAGCACAGATACGCAGTATTTT
CDR3 protein: CASSNPSTDTQYF

D gene: NA
V gene: TRBV20-1
clone size: once
J gene: TRBJ1-2
CDR3 DNA: TGCAGTGCTAGTGACGGGGAGGGCTACACCTTC
CDR3 protein: CSASDGEGYTF

D gene: NA
V gene: TRBV4-3
clone size: few
J gene: TRBJ2-2
CDR3 DNA: TGCGCCAGCAGCCCTATTATTTATTGGGTTGGACCAGCCACGAACACCGGGGAGCTGTTTTTT
CDR3 protein: CASSPIIYWVGPATNTGELFF

D gene: TRBD2
V gene: TRBV2
clone size: NA
J gene: TRBJ2-7
CDR3 DNA: TGTGCCAGCAGACGGACTAGCGGGAGTCGCGAGCAGTACTTC
CDR3 protein: CASRRTSGSREQYF

D gene: TRBD1
V gene: TRBV6-5
clone size: NA
J gene: TRBJ1-6
CDR3 DNA: TGTGCCAGCAGTTACCATAGACAGGGGGATTCACCCCTCCACTTT
CDR3 protein: CASSYHRQGDSPLHF

D gene: NA
V gene: TRBV7-9
clone size: many
J gene: TRBJ2-7
CDR3 DNA: TGTGCCAGCAGCTCTTCGTCTCGGTCCTCTACTCTGTACGAGCAGTACTTC
CDR3 protein: CASSSSSRSSTLYEQYF

D gene: NA
V gene: TRBV30
clone size: many
J gene: TRBJ1-1
CDR3 DNA: TGTGCCTGCTCTACACCGGCCGTGTCGGTGAACACTGAAGCTTTCTTT
CDR3 protein: CACSTPAVSVNTEAFF

D gene: NA
V gene: TRBV18
clone size: many
J gene: TRBJ2-7
CDR3 DNA: TGTGCCAGCTCACCCACGGAAGCTCACGAGCAGTACTTC
CDR3 protein: CASSPTEAHEQYF

D gene: TRBD1
V gene: TRBV2
clone size: many
J gene: TRBJ1-2
CDR3 DNA: TGTGCCAGCAGGGGACAGACCGCGGATGACTACACCTTC
CDR3 protein: CASRGQTADDYTF

D gene: NA
V gene: TRBV7-8
clone size: few
J gene: TRBJ2-7
CDR3 DNA: TGTGCCAGCAGCCAACTTCTGACTGGGACCTACGAGCAGTACTTC
CDR3 protein: CASSQLLTGTYEQYF

D gene: NA
V gene: TRBV20-1
clone size: NA
J gene: TRBJ2-1
CDR3 DNA: TGCAGTGCTGAGGACGCGTCCGTCTACAATGAGCAGTTCTTC
CDR3 protein: CSAEDASVYNEQFF

D gene: NA
V gene: TRBV28
clone size: many
J gene: TRBJ2-5
CDR3 DNA: TGTGCCAGCAGTTTGAAGGGGACCCAGTACTTC
CDR3 protein: CASSLKGTQYF

D gene: NA
V gene: TRBV30
clone size: many
J gene: TRBJ1-5
CDR3 DNA: TGTGCCTGGAGTGTTTTCGGGCAGGGAAATCAGCCCCAGCATTTT
CDR3 protein: CAWSVFGQGNQPQHF

D gene: NA
V gene: TRBV4-1
clone size: NA
J gene: TRBJ1-1
CDR3 DNA: TGCGCCAGCAGCCAAGTTGGGCAGGGGCTTAACACTGAAGCTTTCTTT
CDR3 protein: CASSQVGQGLNTEAFF

D gene: NA
V gene: TRBV24-1
clone size: NA
J gene: TRBJ2-5
CDR3 DNA: TGTGCCACCAGTGACTCGACTCCTGGGGAGACCCAGTACTTC
CDR3 protein: CATSDSTPGETQYF

D gene: TRBD1
V gene: TRBV27
clone size: NA
J gene: TRBJ2-1
CDR3 DNA: TGTGCCGGCAGTTCGGGACAGGGGGGGATCTACGAGCAGTTCTTC
CDR3 protein: CAGSSGQGGIYEQFF

D gene: NA
V gene: TRBV7-9
clone size: NA
J gene: TRBJ2-2
CDR3 DNA: TGTGCCAGCAGCTTCGGGACGGCGGTTTTTGTTCGGGAGCTGTTTTTT
CDR3 protein: CASSFGTAVFVRELFF

D gene: TRBD1
V gene: TRBV5-6
clone size: few
J gene: TRBJ2-7
CDR3 DNA: TGTGCCAGCAGCTTGGTGTGGGGATCGACAGGGGGCGACGAGCAGTACTTC
CDR3 protein: CASSLVWGSTGGDEQYF

D gene: NA
V gene: TRBV20-1
clone size: few
J gene: TRBJ1-1
CDR3 DNA: TGCAGTGCTAGAGATCTAAAGGTGGGAGCTTTCTTT
CDR3 protein: CSARDLKVGAFF

D gene: NA
V gene: TRBV7-2
clone size: many
J gene: TRBJ2-7
CDR3 DNA: TGTGCCAGCAGCTTAGTGTGGGAGTCCCCCTACGAGCAGTACTTC
CDR3 protein: CASSLVWESPYEQYF

D gene: NA
V gene: TRBV3-1
clone size: NA
J gene: TRBJ1-1
CDR3 DNA: TGTGCCAGCAGCCAAGCGGGGGCAACTGAAGCTTTCTTT
CDR3 protein: CASSQAGATEAFF

D gene: TRBD1
V gene: TRBV4-3
clone size: many
J gene: TRBJ1-6
CDR3 DNA: TGCGCCAGCAGGAGGGACAGAGATAATTCACCCCTCCACTTT
CDR3 protein: CASRRDRDNSPLHF

D gene: TRBD1
V gene: TRBV28
clone size: few
J gene: TRBJ1-2
CDR3 DNA: TGTGCCAGCAGTTTGGTACAGGGGCACTATGGCTACACCTTC
CDR3 protein: CASSLVQGHYGYTF

D gene: NA
V gene: TRBV4-1
clone size: few
J gene: TRBJ2-7
CDR3 DNA: TGCGCCAGCAGCCAAGAGAAGGGCTACGAGCAGTACTTC
CDR3 protein: CASSQEKGYEQYF

D gene: NA
V gene: TRBV24-1
clone size: many
J gene: TRBJ2-1
CDR3 DNA: TGTGCCACCAGTGACCCGGTATTCCCGGACGTCGGTGAGCAGTTCTTC
CDR3 protein: CATSDPVFPDVGEQFF

D gene: NA
V gene: TRBV5-1
clone size: NA
J gene: TRBJ2-2
CDR3 DNA: TGCGCCAGCAGCTCCGGCACCCAAGGCGGGGAGCTGTTTTTT
CDR3 protein: CASSSGTQGGELFF

D gene: TRBD1
V gene: TRBV6-1
clone size: few
J gene: TRBJ2-1
CDR3 DNA: TGTGCCAGCAGTGGGGGACAGGGGTCAGATGAGCAGTTCTTC
CDR3 protein: CASSGGQGSDEQFF

D gene: NA
V gene: TRBV7-8
clone size: NA
J gene: TRBJ2-3
CDR3 DNA: TGTGCCAGCAGCTTTGGGATTGCGGCAGGTACGCAGTATTTT
CDR3 protein: CASSFGIAAGTQYF

D gene: TRBD1
V gene: TRBV28
clone size: NA
J gene: TRBJ1-5
CDR3 DNA: TGTGCCAGCAGTGCCTCCGGGACAGGGGCTTACAATCAGCCCCAGCATTTT
CDR3 protein: CASSASGTGAYNQPQHF

D gene: TRBD1
V gene: TRBV28
clone size: many
J gene: TRBJ2-7
CDR3 DNA: TGTGCCAGCATCGGGACAGGGAGCTACGAGCAGTACTTC
CDR3 protein: CASIGTGSYEQYF

D gene: NA
V gene: TRBV28
clone size: NA
J gene: TRBJ2-1
CDR3 DNA: TGTGCCAGCAGTTCCGCCCGGGGGGCGGGTCAGGCGTATGAGCAGTTCTTC
CDR3 protein: CASSSARGAGQAYEQFF

D gene: TRBD2
V gene: TRBV13
clone size: many
J gene: TRBJ2-5
CDR3 DNA: TGTGCCAGCAGCGGCAGGACTAGCGGGAGAGAGACCCAGTACTTC
CDR3 protein: CASSGRTSGRETQYF

D gene: NA
V gene: TRBV7-3
clone size: NA
J gene: TRBJ1-2
CDR3 DNA: TGTGCCAGCAGTTCAGGGACGGGGGGCTACACCTTC
CDR3 protein: CASSSGTGGYTF

D gene: NA
V gene: TRBV11-2
clone size: many
J gene: TRBJ2-7
CDR3 DNA: TGTGCCAGCAGCTTAGAACCATACGAGCAGTACTTC
CDR3 protein: CASSLEPYEQYF

D gene: TRBD1
V gene: TRBV28
clone size: many
J gene: TRBJ1-2
CDR3 DNA: TGTGCCAGCTGTAAGACAGGGGCTAACTATGGCTACACCTTC
CDR3 protein: CASCKTGANYGYTF

D gene: NA
V gene: TRBV4-1
clone size: NA
J gene: TRBJ1-1
CDR3 DNA: TGCGCCAGCAGCCAAGCCCCCAGGGGATGGGACACTGAAGCTTTCTTT
CDR3 protein: CASSQAPRGWDTEAFF

D gene: NA
V gene: TRBV9
clone size: few
J gene: TRBJ2-7
CDR3 DNA: TGTGCCAGCAGCTTGACACACCGAGGTCTCGAGCAGTACTTC
CDR3 protein: CASSLTHRGLEQYF

D gene: TRBD2
V gene: TRBV18
clone size: NA
J gene: TRBJ2-2
CDR3 DNA: TGTGCCAGCTCACCACCAGCGGGAGGGCCCATATTAACCGGGGAGCTGTTTTTT
CDR3 protein: CASSPPAGGPILTGELFF

D gene: TRBD2
V gene: TRBV20-1
clone size: few
J gene: TRBJ2-2
CDR3 DNA: TGCAGTGCTACCAGTCCTCTTAGCGGGGGAAACACCGGGGAGCTGTTTTTT
CDR3 protein: CSATSPLSGGNTGELFF

D gene: TRBD2
V gene: TRBV20-1
clone size: many
J gene: TRBJ2-2
CDR3 DNA: TGCAGTGCTAGGGGCCGAGCGGGGGACACCGGGGAGCTGTTTTTT
CDR3 protein: CSARGRAGDTGELFF

D gene: NA
V gene: TRBV3-1
clone size: many
J gene: TRBJ1-2
CDR3 DNA: TGTGCCAGCAGCCAAGATGGGATCCAGAACTATGGCTACACCTTC
CDR3 protein: CASSQDGIQNYGYTF

D gene: NA
V gene: TRBV29-1
clone size: many
J gene: TRBJ1-1
CDR3 DNA: TGCAGCGTTGGAGTGAACACTGAAGCTTTCTTT
CDR3 protein: CSVGVNTEAFF